What follows is one TCR beta chain and its context. This sample stems from a study of blood T cell repertoires in COVID-19. Study summary: The cDNA or gDNA used as material had been derived from T cells, B-cell-depleted T cells, or PBMCs.

Germline CDR1 is MNHEY and CDR2 is SVGAGI. This CDR3 comprises 14 residues. V lost 6 bases, J lost 5 bases, and 9 bases stayed unmatched. The repertoire was sequenced with immunoSEQ multiplex PCR; TCRdb's copy has only in-frame clones and lacks some. The table lists over 110,000 clones, roughly 84% of them singletons, with 9.5% to 13% in the top ten. The J gene is TRBJ1-1, the V gene TRBV6-5; TRBD1 agrees at 7 bases. The sequence was obtained from a man aged 55 to 70 with active or convalescent COVID-19. The sequenced material came from peripheral blood. The CDR3 nucleotides are TGTGCCAGCAGACGCGGACAGGAGGAAACTGAAGCTTTCTTT. It translates to CASRRGQEETEAFF.